These T cell receptor beta chains were read from a single sample in a study of blood T cell repertoires in COVID-19. Sequencing used immunoSEQ multiplex PCR; TCRdb keeps in-frame clones, though not all of them. The table shows about 200,000 clones, with approximately 82% occurring only once. Sample: peripheral blood. The receptors were gathered from a man in his fifties or sixties with active or convalescent COVID-19. The CDR3 runs from the conserved cysteine through the conserved F or W. The D gene is left open where the match is weak. The size entry is marked missing in some rows and otherwise reads once, few, many or a size class.

d_gene,v_gene,abundance,j_gene,CDR3aa,CDR3nt
NA,TRBV4-1,NA,TRBJ1-5,CASSQLPIQNQPQHF,TGCGCCAGCAGCCAGCTACCAATACAGAATCAGCCCCAGCATTTT
NA,TRBV19,NA,TRBJ2-7,CASSIYGRINEQYF,TGTGCCAGTAGTATATATGGCAGGATCAACGAGCAGTACTTC
NA,TRBV7-9,once,TRBJ1-5,CASSFGEGTNQPQHF,TGTGCCAGCAGCTTTGGGGAGGGGACGAATCAGCCCCAGCATTTT
NA,TRBV4-3,once,TRBJ2-1,CASSQDPGLHGDEQFF,TGCGCCAGCAGCCAAGATCCTGGACTACATGGGGATGAGCAGTTCTTC
NA,TRBV2,NA,TRBJ1-6,CASKGNEDSPLHF,TGTGCCAGCAAGGGGAATGAAGATTCACCCCTCCACTTT
TRBD1,TRBV19,NA,TRBJ1-4,CASNRGNEKLFF,TGTGCCAGTAACAGGGGGAATGAAAAACTGTTTTTT
TRBD1,TRBV2,NA,TRBJ1-1,CASSDQQGVTTEAFF,TGTGCCAGCAGTGACCAGCAGGGGGTCACAACTGAAGCTTTCTTT
TRBD2,TRBV28,NA,TRBJ2-1,CASSSIGTSGRSSYNEQFF,TGTGCCAGCAGTTCTATTGGGACTAGCGGGAGATCCTCCTACAATGAGCAGTTCTTC
NA,TRBV7-9,NA,TRBJ1-2,CASSLADSLYGYTF,TGTGCCAGCAGCTTAGCTGACAGCCTCTATGGCTACACCTTC
NA,TRBV27,NA,TRBJ1-2,CASSSALTNYGYTF,TGTGCCAGCAGTTCTGCCCTAACTAACTATGGCTACACCTTC
NA,TRBV29-1,NA,TRBJ2-7,CSVEDDEGESYEQYF,TGCAGCGTTGAGGACGACGAGGGGGAGTCCTACGAGCAGTACTTC
NA,TRBV7-9,NA,TRBJ1-1,CASSPPGHPNTEAFF,TGTGCCAGCAGCCCACCAGGACACCCGAACACTGAAGCTTTCTTT
TRBD2,TRBV20-1,few,TRBJ2-1,CSASIAGGLDEQFF,TGCAGTGCTAGTATTGCGGGGGGCCTGGATGAGCAGTTCTTC
NA,TRBV13,NA,TRBJ2-1,CASSQPGDNEQFF,TGTGCCAGCAGCCAGCCAGGGGACAATGAGCAGTTCTTC
NA,TRBV10-3,NA,TRBJ1-4,CAITPASGVGLFF,TGTGCCATCACCCCCGCATCCGGGGTCGGGCTGTTTTTT